Sequencing of this T cell receptor (beta chain) was carried out in a study of T cell changes during pregnancy in multiple sclerosis. Some clones are missing from TCRdb's copy, which holds only in-frame ones; the method was immunoSEQ multiplex PCR. The table shows 41,000 or so clones, with 70% to 90% occurring only once. The V gene's germline CDR1 is SGHRS and CDR2 YFSETQ. Trimming took 1 base from V and 2 from J, leaving 10 bases between them. There are 15 residues in the CDR3. The sequencing here drew on CD4+ T cells from peripheral blood mononuclear cells, taken in the first trimester of pregnancy. The chain has TRBV5-1 and TRBJ2-1; possible D gene TRBD1, 5 bases. The sequence was obtained from a female donor with multiple sclerosis, enrolled in a pregnancy study. In DNA form, the CDR3 reads TGCGCCAGCAGCTTGTTCCAGGGAACCTACAATGAGCAGTTCTTC. Translating gives CASSLFQGTYNEQFF.